The TCR beta chain described here comes from a study of shared clonotypes between healthy human individuals. Study-wide findings and caveats: As a rule, naive subsets had a larger estimated richness than memory subsets. Clonotypes shared by all four donors outscored non-shared clonotypes in generation probability.

Positive CCR7 selection of CD45RO-negative cells yielded the naive CD8 cells, and terminally differentiated effector memory CD45RA+ cells were excluded. Donors were Caucasian adults residing in Nashville, Tennessee, USA. TCRdb's table, derived via immunoSEQ multiplex PCR, lists solely in-frame clones and lacks some. The repertoire has around 580,000 clones, more than 95% of them found once; the top ten carry 0.25% to 0.35%. This CDR3 region has 14 residues. With 4 bases removed from V and 0 bases from J, the gap between germline ends came to 11 bases. Germline V gene sequence: CDR1 SGDLS, CDR2 YYNGEE. Worth noting for this clone: Antigen: not known.

The clonotype originates from a man in his thirties or forties in good health. The sample was naive CD8+ T cells sorted from blood. The rearrangement uses TRBV9 and TRBJ2-7, with D hard to call. CDR3 coding DNA: TGTGCCAGCAGCCCTTGGGGAAGCTCCTACGAGCAGTACTTC. Its translation: CASSPWGSSYEQYF.